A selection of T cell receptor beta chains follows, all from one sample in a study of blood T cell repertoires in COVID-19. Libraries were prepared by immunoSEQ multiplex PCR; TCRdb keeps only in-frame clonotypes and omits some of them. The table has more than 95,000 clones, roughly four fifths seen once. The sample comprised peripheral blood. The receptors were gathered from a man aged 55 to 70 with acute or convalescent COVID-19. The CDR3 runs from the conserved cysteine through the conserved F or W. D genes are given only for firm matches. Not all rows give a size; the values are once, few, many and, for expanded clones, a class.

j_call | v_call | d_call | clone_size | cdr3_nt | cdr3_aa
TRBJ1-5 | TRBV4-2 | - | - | TGTGCCAGCAGCCAAGCTGGGGGGAACAATCAGCCCCAGCATTTT | CASSQAGGNNQPQHF
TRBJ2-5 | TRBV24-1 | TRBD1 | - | TGTGCCACCAGTGAACCTACAGGGGTGGTGGCCCAGTACTTC | CATSEPTGVVAQYF
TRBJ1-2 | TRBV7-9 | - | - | TGTGCCAGCAGCCATGCTGGGGGCGTCTATGGCTACACCTTC | CASSHAGGVYGYTF
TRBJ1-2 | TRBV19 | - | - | TGTGCCAGTAGAGCCGATCGTATCTATGGCTACACCTTC | CASRADRIYGYTF
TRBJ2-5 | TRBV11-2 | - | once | TGTGCCAGCAGCCGGGGGTCGGCAGAGACCCAGTACTTC | CASSRGSAETQYF
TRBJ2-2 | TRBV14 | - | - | TGTGCCAGCAGCCCCATTGGGGGGGCGGGCACCGGGGAGCTGTTTTTT | CASSPIGGAGTGELFF
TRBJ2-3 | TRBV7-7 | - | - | TGTGCCAGCAGCCCGACCCCCGGGAGAGCAGATACGCAGTATTTT | CASSPTPGRADTQYF
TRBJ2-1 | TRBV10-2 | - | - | TGCGCCACCCTTGGTCAGGCATCCAGGATGGATGAGCAGTTCTTC | CATLGQASRMDEQFF
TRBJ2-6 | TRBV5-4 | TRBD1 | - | TGTGCCAGCAGCTTCGGACAGGGGAACGGGGCCAACGTCCTGACTTTC | CASSFGQGNGANVLTF
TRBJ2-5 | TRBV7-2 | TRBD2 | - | TGTGCCAGCAGCTTCCTAGCGGGGGGGCTGGAGACCCAGTACTTC | CASSFLAGGLETQYF
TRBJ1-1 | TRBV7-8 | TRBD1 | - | TGTGCCAGCAGCCGGGGACAGGGAATCAACACTGAAGCTTTCTTT | CASSRGQGINTEAFF
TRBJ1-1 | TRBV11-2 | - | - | TGTGCCAGCAGCTATCAGGGCCGAGCGACTGAAGCTTTCTTT | CASSYQGRATEAFF
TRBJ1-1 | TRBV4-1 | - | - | TGCGCCAGCAGCCAATTAACACCGTTCACTGAAGCTTTCTTT | CASSQLTPFTEAFF
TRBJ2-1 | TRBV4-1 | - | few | TGCGCCAGCAGCCGCGGGCGCCGGCAGTTCTTC | CASSRGRRQFF
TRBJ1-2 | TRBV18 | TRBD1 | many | TGTGCCAGCTCACCTAATCCGGGACAGGAAAACTATGGCTACACCTTC | CASSPNPGQENYGYTF
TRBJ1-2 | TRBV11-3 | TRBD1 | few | TGTGCCAGCAGCCCACCAATTCGGGACAGGAGCTATGGCTACACCTTC | CASSPPIRDRSYGYTF
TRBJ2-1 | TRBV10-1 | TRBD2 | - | TGCGCCAGCACCCTCCACGGACTAGCGGACGCCCTTCAGGCCAACGAGCAGTTCTTC | CASTLHGLADALQANEQFF
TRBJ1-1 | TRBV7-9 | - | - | TGTGCCAGCAGCTCGAATAGCGGCAGAGGGGTTGGAGCTTTCTTT | CASSSNSGRGVGAFF
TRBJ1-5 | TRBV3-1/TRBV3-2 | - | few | TGTGCCAGCAGCCTAGGACAGCTCAATCAGCCCCAGCATTTT | CASSLGQLNQPQHF
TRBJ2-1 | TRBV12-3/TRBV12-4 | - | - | TGTGCCATCGGCCGGGACAACTACAATGAGCAGTTCTTC | CAIGRDNYNEQFF
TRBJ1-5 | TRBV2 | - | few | TGTGCCAGCAGTGCTTGGAGGGATCCGGCAAATCAGCCCCAGCATTTT | CASSAWRDPANQPQHF
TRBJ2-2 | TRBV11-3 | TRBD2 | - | TGTGCCAGCAGCTTCGATGGCGGGAGGGTCGACGGGGAGCTGTTTTTT | CASSFDGGRVDGELFF
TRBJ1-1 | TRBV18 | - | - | TGTGCCAGCTCATACGACATGGGAGTGAACACTGAAGCTTTCTTT | CASSYDMGVNTEAFF
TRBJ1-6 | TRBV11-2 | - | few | TGTGCCAGCAGCTTAGGTGGGAGCTCCTATAATTCACCCCTCCACTTT | CASSLGGSSYNSPLHF
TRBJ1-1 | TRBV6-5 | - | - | TGTGCCAGCAGCCAGGGTTCGAGGACTGAAGCTTTCTTT | CASSQGSRTEAFF
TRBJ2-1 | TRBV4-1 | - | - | TGCGCCAGCAGCCGGTACACGACTAACAATGAGCAGTTCTTC | CASSRYTTNNEQFF
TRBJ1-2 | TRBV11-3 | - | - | TGTGCCAGCAGCTTAGATCAGGGGACGGAGGGCTACACCTTC | CASSLDQGTEGYTF
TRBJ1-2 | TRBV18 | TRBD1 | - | TGTGCCAGCTCAGAAGACAGGGGGCATAGTTGGGACTATGGCTACACCTTC | CASSEDRGHSWDYGYTF
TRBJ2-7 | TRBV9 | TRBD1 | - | TGTGCCAGCAGCGTAGGAGGGGGCGGGCTTGACGAGCAGTACTTC | CASSVGGGGLDEQYF
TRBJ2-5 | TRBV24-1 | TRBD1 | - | TGTGCCACCAGTGACCCGGGACAGGGCTGGGAGACCCAGTACTTC | CATSDPGQGWETQYF
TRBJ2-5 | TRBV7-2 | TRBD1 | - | TGTGCCAGCAGCTCGACAGGGATAGGAGAGACCCAGTACTTC | CASSSTGIGETQYF
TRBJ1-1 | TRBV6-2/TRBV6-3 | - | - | TGTGCCAGCAGTTCCTATTCCGGGGGGAACACTGAAGCTTTCTTT | CASSSYSGGNTEAFF
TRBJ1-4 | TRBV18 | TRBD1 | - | TGTGCCAGCTCACCCCTGGGACAGATAAATGAAAAACTGTTTTTT | CASSPLGQINEKLFF
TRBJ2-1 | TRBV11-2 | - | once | TGTGCCAGCAGCTTAGTTCCTAGTGGGGCCAATGCGCAGTTCTTC | CASSLVPSGANAQFF
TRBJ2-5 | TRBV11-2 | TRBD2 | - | TGTGCCAGCAGCTACGGCGGACTAGCGGGACAAGAGACCCAGTACTTC | CASSYGGLAGQETQYF
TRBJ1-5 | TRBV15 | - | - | TGTGCCACCAGCACCCTACAGGGTGCCCAGCATTTT | CATSTLQGAQHF
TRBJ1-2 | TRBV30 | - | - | TGTGCCTGGAGTGTACCGGGGTTTGGCTACACCTTC | CAWSVPGFGYTF
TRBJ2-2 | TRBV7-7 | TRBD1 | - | TGTGCCAGCAGCCTACAGGGGGACGGGGAGCTGTTTTTT | CASSLQGDGELFF